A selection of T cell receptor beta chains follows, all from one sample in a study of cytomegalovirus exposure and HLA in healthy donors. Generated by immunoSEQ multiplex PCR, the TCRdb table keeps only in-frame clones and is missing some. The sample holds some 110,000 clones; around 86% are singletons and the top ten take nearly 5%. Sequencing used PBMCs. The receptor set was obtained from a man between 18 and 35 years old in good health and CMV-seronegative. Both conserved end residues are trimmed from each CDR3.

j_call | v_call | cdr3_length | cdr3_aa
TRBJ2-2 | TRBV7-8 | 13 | ASSLGTGATGELF
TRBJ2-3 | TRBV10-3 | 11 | AIRSDTTDTQY
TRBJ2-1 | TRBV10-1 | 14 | ASSLVLADSYNEQF
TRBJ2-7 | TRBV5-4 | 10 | ASSTEGGEQY
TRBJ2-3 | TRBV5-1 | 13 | ASSTGQGGTDTQY
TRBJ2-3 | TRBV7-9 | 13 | ASSPGYSGTDTQY
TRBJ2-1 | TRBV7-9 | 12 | ASSLVAGDNEQF
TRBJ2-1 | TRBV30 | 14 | AWSVWRGASYNEQF
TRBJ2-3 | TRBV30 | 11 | AWSVSLADTQY
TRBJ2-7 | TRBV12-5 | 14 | ASGPTTRGGSYEQY
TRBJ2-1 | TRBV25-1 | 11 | ASTQGFSNEQF
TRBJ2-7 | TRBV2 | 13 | ASSLTTGPGNEQY
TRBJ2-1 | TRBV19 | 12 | ASTREIEGHEQF
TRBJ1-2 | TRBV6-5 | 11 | ASRRQGNYGYT
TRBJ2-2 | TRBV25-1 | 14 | ASSGLEEGDTGELF
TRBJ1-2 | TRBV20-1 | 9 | SARGSGGYT
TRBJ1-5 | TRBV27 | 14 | ASSLYAGGNNQPQH
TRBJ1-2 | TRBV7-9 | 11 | ASSLDGAWGYT
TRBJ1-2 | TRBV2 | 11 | ASSGGQGVGYT
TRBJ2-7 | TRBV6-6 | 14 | ASIHTGAGSSYEQY
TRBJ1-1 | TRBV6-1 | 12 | ASSEATTVSEAF
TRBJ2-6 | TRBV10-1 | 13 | ASSGSRAGANVLT
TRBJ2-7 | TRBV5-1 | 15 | ASSLGGVGQSWSEQY
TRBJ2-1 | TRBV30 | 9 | AWSGGHEQF
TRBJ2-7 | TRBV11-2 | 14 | ASSLGPSGAEYEQY
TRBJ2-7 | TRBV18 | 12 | ASSQTGQSHEQY
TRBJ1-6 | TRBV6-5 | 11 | ASGLPYNSPLH
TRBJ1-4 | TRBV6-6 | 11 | ASSYPGDEKLF
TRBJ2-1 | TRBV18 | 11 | ASSVRDIDPQF
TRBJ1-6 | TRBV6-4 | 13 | ASHPTEFYNSPLH
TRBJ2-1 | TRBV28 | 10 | ASSLEFGEQF
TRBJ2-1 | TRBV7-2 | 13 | ASSLIWGGGNEQF
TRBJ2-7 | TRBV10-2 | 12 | ASSAGGTPYEQY
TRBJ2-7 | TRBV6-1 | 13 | ASKAFEGASYEQY
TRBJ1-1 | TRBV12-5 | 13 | ASGLDGGGNTEAF
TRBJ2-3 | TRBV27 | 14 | ASSLLRQGTRDTQY
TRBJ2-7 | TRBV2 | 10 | ASSPQGGEQY
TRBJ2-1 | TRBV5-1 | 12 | ASSQGGGYNEQF
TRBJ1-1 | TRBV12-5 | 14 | ASGPHFGQREGEAF
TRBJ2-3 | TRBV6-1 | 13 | ASSVDRTSTDTQY
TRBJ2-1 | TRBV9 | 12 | ASSVGTRDNEQF
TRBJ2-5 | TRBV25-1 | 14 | ASSESPAGSGETQY
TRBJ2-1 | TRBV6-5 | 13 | ASSPLAGVTNEQF
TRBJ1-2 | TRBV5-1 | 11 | ASSSNDREGYT
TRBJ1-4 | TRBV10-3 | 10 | AISEESEKLF
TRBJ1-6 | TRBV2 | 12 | ASSGQGENSPLH
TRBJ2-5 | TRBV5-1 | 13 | ASSVGNRGQETQY
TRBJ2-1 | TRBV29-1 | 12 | SVEETGFYNEQF